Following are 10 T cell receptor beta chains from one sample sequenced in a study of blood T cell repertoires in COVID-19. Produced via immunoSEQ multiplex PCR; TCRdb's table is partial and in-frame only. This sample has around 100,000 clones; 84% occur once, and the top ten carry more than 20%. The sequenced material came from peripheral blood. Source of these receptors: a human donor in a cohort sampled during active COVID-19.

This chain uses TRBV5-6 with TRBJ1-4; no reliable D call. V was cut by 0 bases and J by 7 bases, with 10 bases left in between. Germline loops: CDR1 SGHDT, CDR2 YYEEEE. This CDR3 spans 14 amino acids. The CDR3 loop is CASSLAGGGEKLFF. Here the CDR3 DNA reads TGTGCCAGCAGCTTGGCGGGAGGCGGTGAAAAACTGTTTTTT.

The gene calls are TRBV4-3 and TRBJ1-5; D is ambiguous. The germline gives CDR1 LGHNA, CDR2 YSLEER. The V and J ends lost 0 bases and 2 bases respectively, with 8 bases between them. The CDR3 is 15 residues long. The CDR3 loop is CASSQETVGNQPQHF. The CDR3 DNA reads TGCGCCAGCAGCCAAGAGACTGTGGGCAATCAGCCCCAGCATTTT.

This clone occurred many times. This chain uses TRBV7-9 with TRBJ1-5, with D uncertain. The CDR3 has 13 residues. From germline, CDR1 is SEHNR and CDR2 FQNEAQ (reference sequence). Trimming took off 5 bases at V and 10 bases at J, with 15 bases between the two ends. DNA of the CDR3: TGTGCCAGCAGCCCAACGGGGAGGGTTCCCCAGCATTTT. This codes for CASSPTGRVPQHF.

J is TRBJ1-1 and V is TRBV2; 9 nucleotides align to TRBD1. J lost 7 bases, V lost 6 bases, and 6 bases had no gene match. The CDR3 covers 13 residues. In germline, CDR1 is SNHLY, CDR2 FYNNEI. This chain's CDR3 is CASRGDRAGEAFF. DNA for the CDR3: TGTGCCAGCAGGGGGGACAGGGCGGGTGAAGCTTTCTTT. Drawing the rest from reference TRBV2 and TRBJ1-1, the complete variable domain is EPEVTQTPSHQVTQMGQEVILRCVPISNHLYFYWYRQILGQKVEFLVSFYNNEISEKSEIFDDQFSVERPDGSNFTLKIRSTKLEDSAMYFCASRGDRAGEAFFGQGTRLTVV.

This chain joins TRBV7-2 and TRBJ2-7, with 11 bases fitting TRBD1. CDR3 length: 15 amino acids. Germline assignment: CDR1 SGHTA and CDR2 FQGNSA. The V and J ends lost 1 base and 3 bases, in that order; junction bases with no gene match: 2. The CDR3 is CASSLGGTGGYEQYF. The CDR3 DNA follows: TGTGCCAGCAGCTTAGGGGGGACAGGGGGCTACGAGCAGTACTTC.

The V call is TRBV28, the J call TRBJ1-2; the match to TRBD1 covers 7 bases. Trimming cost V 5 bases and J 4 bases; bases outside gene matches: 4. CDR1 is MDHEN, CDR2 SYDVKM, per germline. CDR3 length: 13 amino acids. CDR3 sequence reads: CASSKGGAYGYTF. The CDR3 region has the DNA TGTGCCAGCAGTAAAGGGGGCGCCTATGGCTACACCTTC.

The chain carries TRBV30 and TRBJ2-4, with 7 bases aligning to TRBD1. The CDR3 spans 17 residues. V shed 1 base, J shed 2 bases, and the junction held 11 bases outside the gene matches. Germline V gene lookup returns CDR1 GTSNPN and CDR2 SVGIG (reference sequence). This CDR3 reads CAWSAPGTESPKNIQYF. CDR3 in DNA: TGTGCCTGGAGTGCCCCCGGGACAGAAAGTCCCAAAAACATTCAGTACTTC. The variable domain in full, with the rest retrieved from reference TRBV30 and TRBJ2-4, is SQTIHQWPATLVQPVGSPLSLECTVEGTSNPNLYWYRQAAGRGLQLLFYSVGIGQISSEVPQNLSASRPQDRQFILSSKKLLLSDSGFYLCAWSAPGTESPKNIQYFGAGTRLSVL.

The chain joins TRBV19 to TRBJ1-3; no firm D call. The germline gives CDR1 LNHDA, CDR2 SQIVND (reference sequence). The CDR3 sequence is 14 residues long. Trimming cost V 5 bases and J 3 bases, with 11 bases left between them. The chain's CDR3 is CASSERGDGNTIYF. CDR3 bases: TGTGCCAGTAGTGAACGGGGTGATGGAAACACCATATATTTT.

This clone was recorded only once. The CDR3 reads CASSPPGQQETQYF. CDR3 DNA sequence: TGTGCCAGCAGCCCGCCGGGACAACAAGAGACCCAGTACTTC. The chain combines TRBV11-3 with TRBJ2-5; TRBD1 is a possible D gene (6 bases). The CDR3 loop spans 14 amino acids. V shed 5 bases and J shed 2 bases, with 12 bases lying between them. The germline V gene has CDR1 SGHNT and CDR2 YENEEA.

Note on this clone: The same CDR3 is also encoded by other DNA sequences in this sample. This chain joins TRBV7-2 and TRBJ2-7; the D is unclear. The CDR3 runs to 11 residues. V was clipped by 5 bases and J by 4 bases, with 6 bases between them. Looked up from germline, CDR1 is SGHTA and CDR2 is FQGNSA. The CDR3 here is CASSAAYEQYF. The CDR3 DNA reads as TGTGCCAGCAGCGCAGCGTACGAGCAGTACTTC.